The 9 T cell receptor beta chains below were found in one sample sequenced in a study of vaccination and CD4 T cells after COVID-19. At the Johns Hopkins FTIC core, DNA taken from cultured CD4+ T cells was sequenced by way of the Oncomine TCR Beta short-read assay. TCRdb fed the PCR reads into MiXCR, producing one record per CDR3 protein. The sample carries about 6,800 distinct CDR3 sequences, 50% to 60% recorded once. Which antigens these TCRs recognize remains unknown. Treatment indicated: roughly 11-day PBMC culture with coronavirus spike peptide pools or control peptides (ViraFEST assay). Gathered ahead of the COVID-19 pandemic (2011-2018) were the CD4+ T cells of the unexposed donor. The sequenced sample consisted of CD4+ T cells from blood, cultured in vitro. Receptor source: a human donor in good health.

The chain employs TRBV6-1 and TRBJ2-7; TRBD1 is a possible D gene (5 bases). V gave up 2 bases and J gave up 2 bases, with 10 bases separating them. This CDR3 has 14 amino acids. Germline CDR1 MNHNS, CDR2 SASEGT. CDR3 residues: CASSEQGWAYEQYF. The CDR3 DNA reads as TGTGCCAGCAGTGAACAGGGTTGGGCCTACGAGCAGTACTTC.

A remark on this clonotype: At one end, the junction sequence differs from germline, possibly due to a read error. The V gene is TRBV5-1, the J gene TRBJ1-2; no clear D gene. The CDR3 has 13 amino acids. The germline gives CDR1 SGHRS, CDR2 YFSETQ. In nucleotides, the CDR3 is TGCGTCAGCAGCTTGAGGGTCGACTATGGCTACACCTTC. This translates into CVSSLRVDYGYTF.

Here the CDR3 DNA reads TGTGCCAGCAGTTCCCCGGACGGGGGCCGTAAGCAGTATTTT. It translates to CASSSPDGGRKQYF. The rearrangement uses TRBV28 and TRBJ2-3, with D perhaps TRBD1 or TRBD2 (6 bases each). Trimming took off 4 bases at V and 11 bases at J, with 19 bases between the two ends. CDR3 size: 14 residues. Germline CDR1 and CDR2: MDHEN and SYDVKM.

The V gene is TRBV7-2, the J gene TRBJ1-1; tentatively, D is TRBD1 (6 bases). This CDR3 is 14 amino acids long. Trimming removed 2 bases at V and 5 bases at J, with 12 bases between. The V gene's germline CDR1 is SGHTA and CDR2 FQGNSA. CDR3 in amino acids: CASSLLQGSTEAFF. DNA for the CDR3: TGTGCCAGCAGCTTACTACAGGGCTCTACTGAAGCTTTCTTT.

V is TRBV9 and J is TRBJ1-6; possible D gene TRBD1, 6 bases. V dropped 4 bases and J dropped 7 bases, with 15 bases sitting between them. Germline CDR1 SGDLS, CDR2 YYNGEE. The CDR3 spans 15 residues. The CDR3 coding sequence is TGTGCCAGCAGCCAGGGGCGGGGTCGGAATTCACCCCTCCACTTT. Translating it yields CASSQGRGRNSPLHF.

This sequence joins TRBV19 and TRBJ2-3; 8 positions match TRBD1. CDR1 and CDR2 from the germline V gene are LNHDA and SQIVND (reference sequence). The CDR3 is 15 residues long. V shed 9 bases, J shed 3 bases, and the junction held 11 bases outside the gene matches. The CDR3 here is CASKYRGIATDTQYF. The CDR3, as DNA: TGTGCCAGCAAATACAGGGGGATTGCGACAGATACGCAGTATTTT.

This clonotype was observed a handful of times. The rearrangement links TRBV11-2 to TRBJ1-2; a weak D match, TRBD1 (5 bases). Germline lookup yields CDR1 SGHAT and CDR2 FQNNGV. The CDR3 has 16 residues. Trimming stripped 0 bases from V and 2 bases from J, with 13 bases between. CDR3 in amino acids: CASSLEGGGINYGYTF. The CDR3 nucleotides read TGTGCCAGCAGCTTAGAAGGCGGGGGGATAAACTATGGCTACACCTTC.

The gene calls are TRBV5-4 and TRBJ1-2; D is ambiguous. The CDR3 extends over 16 amino acids. The germline V and J ends were trimmed by 4 bases and 8 bases, with 24 bases remaining between them. Germline V lookup: CDR1 SGHNT, CDR2 YYREEE (reference sequence). This CDR3 is CASSPLLASPWRGYTF. In DNA form, the CDR3 reads TGTGCCAGCAGCCCCCTCTTGGCGTCCCCTTGGAGAGGCTACACCTTC.

The chain uses TRBV2 and TRBJ2-1; 10 nucleotides agree with TRBD2. This CDR3 comprises 18 residues. V was clipped by 7 bases and J by 6 bases; unmatched bases: 18. Germline lookup yields CDR1 SNHLY and CDR2 FYNNEI. CDR3 nucleotides: TGTGCCAGCAAGAGCTCAGCGGGAGGGTCCGAGGTCTCCAATGAGCAGTTCTTC. Its protein product is CASKSSAGGSEVSNEQFF.